This record concerns one T cell receptor (beta chain) sequence. DNA input for the unsorted PBMC replicate PCRs was about 280 ng, 31,000 or so T cell genomes. Assay used: immunoSEQ multiplex PCR; TCRdb lists only in-frame clones, some missing. Of about 490,000 clones in the sample, more than 75% were seen once. The sample belongs to a study of shared clonotypes between healthy human individuals. In the study overall: Samples came from two female and three male donors aged 18 to 49.

CDR1 LNHDA and CDR2 SQIVND come from the germline V gene (reference sequence). V lost 7 bases and J 5 bases, leaving 20 bases between the germline ends. CDR3 length: 16 residues. The specimen sequenced was PBMCs. The TCR comes from a woman aged 35 to 49 in good health. Some clones in this sample may be carry-over from other donors' samples. The chain recombines TRBV19 with TRBJ2-2, with D possibly being TRBD1 or TRBD2 (5 bases each). CDR3 protein: CASTMGRGRWTGELFF. The CDR3 nucleotides read TGTGCCAGTACAATGGGGCGAGGGAGATGGACCGGGGAGCTGTTTTTT.